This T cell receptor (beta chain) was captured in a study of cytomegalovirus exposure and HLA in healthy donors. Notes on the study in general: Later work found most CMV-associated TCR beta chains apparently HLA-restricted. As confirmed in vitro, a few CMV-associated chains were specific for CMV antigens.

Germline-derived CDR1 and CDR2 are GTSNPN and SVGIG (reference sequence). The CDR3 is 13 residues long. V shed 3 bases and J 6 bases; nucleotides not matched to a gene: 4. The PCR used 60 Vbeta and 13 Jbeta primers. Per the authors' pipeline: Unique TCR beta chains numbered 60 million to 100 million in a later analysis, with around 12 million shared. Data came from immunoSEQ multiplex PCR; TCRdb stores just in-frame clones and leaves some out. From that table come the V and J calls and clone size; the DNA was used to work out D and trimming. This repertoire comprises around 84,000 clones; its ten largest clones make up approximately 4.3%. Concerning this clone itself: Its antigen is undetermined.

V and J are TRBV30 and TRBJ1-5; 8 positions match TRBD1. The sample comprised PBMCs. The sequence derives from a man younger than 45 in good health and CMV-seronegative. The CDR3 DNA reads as TGTGCCTGGAGCCGACAGGGGTTTCAGCCCCAGCATTTT. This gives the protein CAWSRQGFQPQHF.